The 17 T cell receptor beta chains below come from one sample, sequenced in a study of technical replicates of blood from a handful of donors. This table comes from immunoSEQ multiplex PCR, and its TCRdb copy is limited to in-frame clones, with some not included. The sample has 91,000 or so clones, approximately 95% seen once. The sequenced material came from T cells isolated from PBMCs. The receptor source for this set is a human donor in good health.

Written as DNA, the CDR3 is TGTGCCAGCTCAGGGAGCGACGTTAAGTCCTACAATGAGCAGTTCTTC. Protein sequence: CASSGSDVKSYNEQFF. The genes are TRBV18 and TRBJ2-1, with D possibly matching TRBD2 (5 bases). Trimming took 5 bases from V and 1 from J, leaving 15 bases between them. CDR3 length: 16 amino acids. Germline V gives CDR1 KGHSH, CDR2 LQKENI.

The chain recombines TRBV27 with TRBJ2-1, with a weak D call TRBD2 (7 bases). With 7 bases removed from V and 0 bases from J, the gap between germline ends came to 16 bases. This CDR3 has 16 amino acids. Germline values: CDR1 MNHEY, CDR2 SMNVEV (reference sequence). CDR3 residues: CASNGGGGNSYNEQFF. The CDR3 coding sequence is TGTGCCAGCAATGGGGGGGGCGGGAACTCCTACAATGAGCAGTTCTTC.

The CDR3 DNA sequence: TGTGCCAGCAGCTTGGGGCGGGAGTTGGACGAGCAGTACTTC. Amino acids: CASSLGRELDEQYF. The V gene is TRBV11-2, the J gene TRBJ2-7; TRBD2 matches at 7 bases. The CDR3 is 14 amino acids. Germline assignment: CDR1 SGHAT and CDR2 FQNNGV. Trimming removed 3 bases from V and 5 bases from J; junction bases left unmatched: 7.

The chain uses TRBV5-5 and TRBJ1-2, with 10 bases lining up with TRBD1. The CDR3 has 15 residues. Per the germline V gene, CDR1 is SGHKS and CDR2 is YYEKEE (reference sequence). Germline trimming cut 3 bases from V and 4 bases from J; bases unmatched to any gene: 6. The CDR3 sequence: CASSSTGGGFYGYTF. The CDR3 DNA follows: TGTGCCAGCAGCTCGACAGGGGGCGGCTTCTATGGCTACACCTTC.

In this sample, this clone turned up a few times. CDR3 nucleotide sequence: TGTGCCAGCAGTGACAGGTTTATTGGAACTTTCTTT. Its protein is CASSDRFIGTFF. The chain couples TRBV2 to TRBJ1-1; D not resolved. The V end was cut by 3 bases, the J end by 12 bases, with 14 bases between. CDR3 length equals 12 residues. CDR1 and CDR2 (germline): SNHLY, FYNNEI.

The rearrangement links TRBV10-3 to TRBJ1-2; 8 bases fit TRBD1. Unmatched junction bases numbered 3, after V lost 4 bases and J lost 2 bases. The germline V gene encodes CDR1 ENHRY and CDR2 SYGVKD. The CDR3 extends over 14 amino acids. The CDR3 DNA is TGTGCCATCAGTGCCGGACAGGGAAACTATGGCTACACCTTC. Protein product: CAISAGQGNYGYTF.

The chain combines TRBV7-9 with TRBJ2-7, with unresolved D. Between the trimmed V and J ends, which lost 1 base and 3 bases, there was a span of 4 bases. Germline CDR1 reads SEHNR; CDR2 reads FQNEAQ (reference sequence). The CDR3 loop spans 12 amino acids. CDR3 amino acids: CASSLDIYEQYF. The CDR3 region has the DNA TGTGCCAGCAGCTTAGACATCTACGAGCAGTACTTC.

This clone was seen just once. J is TRBJ1-4 and V is TRBV6-5; D is unresolved. V was pared by 4 bases and J by 5 bases, with 5 bases between. Germline CDR1 is MNHEY and CDR2 is SVGAGI. This CDR3 spans 12 amino acids. The CDR3 sequence is CASSFLNEKLFF. The CDR3 DNA is TGTGCCAGCAGTTTTTTAAATGAAAAACTGTTTTTT.

This clone was seen once. V usage is TRBV19 and J usage is TRBJ1-1; 7 bases fit TRBD1. The CDR3 is made up of 15 amino acids. V trimming: 3 bases; J trimming: 6 bases; junction bases outside the gene matches: 10. Germline values: CDR1 LNHDA, CDR2 SQIVND (reference sequence). CDR3 sequence: CASSMKMTGRAEAFF. In DNA, the CDR3 is TGTGCCAGTAGTATGAAGATGACAGGGCGGGCTGAAGCTTTCTTT.

The V gene is TRBV29-1, the J gene TRBJ1-5; TRBD1 might be the D (5 bases). The CDR3 totals 13 residues. V lost 1 base and J lost 7, with 11 bases in between. CDR1 and CDR2 (germline): SQVTM, ANQGSEA. In DNA, the CDR3 is TGCAGCGTTGAAGTCGTCGGGGGGCAGCCCCAGCATTTT. Its translation: CSVEVVGGQPQHF.

The CDR3 region has the DNA TGTGCCAGTAGTATTGTAGCGGAGGGCTACGAGCAGTACTTC. It specifies CASSIVAEGYEQYF. J is TRBJ2-7 and V is TRBV19, with D maybe TRBD2 (6 bases). Germline V CDR1 and CDR2: LNHDA, SQIVND (reference sequence). V lost 3 bases and J 3 bases, leaving 12 bases between the germline ends. The CDR3 runs to 14 residues.

This sequence joins TRBV27 and TRBJ1-1, with D uncertain. This CDR3 is built from 13 residues. CDR1 is MNHEY and CDR2 is SMNVEV in the germline V gene (reference sequence). The V end lost 2 bases, the J end lost 1 base, and 5 bases lay between the germline ends. CDR3 sequence: CASSLGQNTEAFF. As DNA, the CDR3 is TGTGCCAGCAGTTTAGGGCAGAACACTGAAGCTTTCTTT.

The gene calls are TRBV7-8 and TRBJ2-1; 7 bases align to TRBD2. CDR1 and CDR2 from the germline V gene are SGHVS and FQNEAQ. The junction had 12 bases not matched to a gene; V was cut back by 2 bases and J by 2 bases. The CDR3 is 18 residues long. CDR3 sequence reads: CASSLKIREVLPYNEQFF. The CDR3 DNA sequence: TGTGCCAGCAGCTTAAAAATCCGGGAGGTACTACCCTACAATGAGCAGTTCTTC.

This chain connects TRBV6-5 to TRBJ2-7; 8 positions match TRBD2. Germline assignment: CDR1 MNHEY and CDR2 SVGAGI. CDR3 length: 14 residues. V gave up 5 bases and J gave up 7 bases; unmatched junction bases: 10. CDR3 sequence (DNA): TGTGCCAGCAGTCCGCTTCTAGCGGGCGGGGAGCAGTACTTC. It codes for CASSPLLAGGEQYF.

The chain is built from TRBV6-1 and TRBJ2-7; 11 bases fit TRBD2. Germline CDR1 reads MNHNS; CDR2 reads SASEGT. The CDR3 totals 14 residues. The V gene end was trimmed by 10 bases and the J gene end by 3 bases; junction bases not matched to a gene: 8. CDR3 amino acids: CATLLAGGSYEQYF. The DNA for the CDR3 is TGTGCCACCCTATTAGCGGGAGGGAGCTACGAGCAGTACTTC.

The chain links TRBV10-3 to TRBJ1-2; D remains unclear. Looked up from germline, CDR1 is ENHRY and CDR2 is SYGVKD. Between the trimmed V and J ends, which lost 8 bases and 2 bases, there was a span of 12 bases. CDR3 length: 13 residues. CDR3 protein: CAIRWEDNYGYTF. The CDR3 DNA sequence: TGTGCCATCCGTTGGGAGGACAACTATGGCTACACCTTC.

The chain joins TRBV7-8 to TRBJ1-1; D uncertain. Trimming removed 0 bases from V and 10 bases from J, with 15 bases in between. This CDR3 is 14 amino acids long. From germline, CDR1 is SGHVS and CDR2 FQNEAQ. The CDR3 sequence: CASSLASPGGVAFF. The CDR3 DNA follows: TGTGCCAGCAGCTTAGCGTCCCCCGGCGGGGTAGCTTTCTTT.